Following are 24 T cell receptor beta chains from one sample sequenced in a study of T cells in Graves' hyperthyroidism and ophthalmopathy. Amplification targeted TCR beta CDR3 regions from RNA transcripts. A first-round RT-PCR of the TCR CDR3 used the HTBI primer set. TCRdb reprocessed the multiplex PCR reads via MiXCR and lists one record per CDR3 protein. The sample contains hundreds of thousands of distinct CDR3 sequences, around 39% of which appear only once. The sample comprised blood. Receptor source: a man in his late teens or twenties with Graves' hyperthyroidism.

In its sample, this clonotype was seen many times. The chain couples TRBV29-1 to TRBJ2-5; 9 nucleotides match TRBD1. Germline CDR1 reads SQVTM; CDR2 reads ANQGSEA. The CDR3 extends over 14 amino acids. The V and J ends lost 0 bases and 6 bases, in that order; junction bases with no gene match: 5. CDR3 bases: TGCAGCGTTGAAGACGTACAGGGGGCGCAGACCCAGTACTTC. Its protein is CSVEDVQGAQTQYF.

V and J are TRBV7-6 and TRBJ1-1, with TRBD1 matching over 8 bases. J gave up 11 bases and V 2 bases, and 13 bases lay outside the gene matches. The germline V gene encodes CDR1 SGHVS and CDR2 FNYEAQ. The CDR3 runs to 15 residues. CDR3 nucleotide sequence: TGTGCCAGCAGCTTAAGTCCCCACCTGACAGGGGAGGCTTTCTTT. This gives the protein CASSLSPHLTGEAFF.

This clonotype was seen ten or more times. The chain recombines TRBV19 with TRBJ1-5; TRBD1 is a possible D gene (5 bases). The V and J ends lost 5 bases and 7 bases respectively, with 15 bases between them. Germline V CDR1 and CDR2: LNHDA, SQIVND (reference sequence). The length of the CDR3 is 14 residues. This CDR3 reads CASSGEGRGQPQHF. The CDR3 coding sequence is TGTGCCAGTAGTGGTGAGGGGAGGGGACAGCCCCAGCATTTT.

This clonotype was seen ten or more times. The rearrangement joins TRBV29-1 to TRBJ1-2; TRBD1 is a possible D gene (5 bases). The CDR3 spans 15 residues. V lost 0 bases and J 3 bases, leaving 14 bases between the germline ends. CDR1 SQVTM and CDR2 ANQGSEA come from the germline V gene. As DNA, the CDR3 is TGCAGCGTTGAAGAGTTGACAGAGCCCGACTATGGCTACACCTTC. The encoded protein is CSVEELTEPDYGYTF.

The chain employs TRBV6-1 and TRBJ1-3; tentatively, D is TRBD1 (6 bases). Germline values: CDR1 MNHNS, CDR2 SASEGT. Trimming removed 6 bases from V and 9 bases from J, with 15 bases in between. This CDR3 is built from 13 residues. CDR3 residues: CASSSQGMGTIYF. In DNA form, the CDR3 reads TGTGCCAGCAGCTCCCAGGGGATGGGCACCATATATTTT.

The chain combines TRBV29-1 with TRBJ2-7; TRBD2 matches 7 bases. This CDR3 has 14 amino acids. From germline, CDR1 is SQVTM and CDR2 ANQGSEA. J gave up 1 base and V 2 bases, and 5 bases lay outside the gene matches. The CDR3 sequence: CSVETSEKSYEQYF. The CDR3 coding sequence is TGCAGCGTTGAAACTAGCGAGAAATCCTACGAGCAGTACTTC.

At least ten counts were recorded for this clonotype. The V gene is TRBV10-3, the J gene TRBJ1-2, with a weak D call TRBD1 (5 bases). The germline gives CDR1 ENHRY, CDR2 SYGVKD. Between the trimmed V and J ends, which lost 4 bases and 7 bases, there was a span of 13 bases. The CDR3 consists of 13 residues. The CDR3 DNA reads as TGTGCCATCAGTGGAGGGCAGGGACTTGGCTACACCTTC. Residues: CAISGGQGLGYTF.

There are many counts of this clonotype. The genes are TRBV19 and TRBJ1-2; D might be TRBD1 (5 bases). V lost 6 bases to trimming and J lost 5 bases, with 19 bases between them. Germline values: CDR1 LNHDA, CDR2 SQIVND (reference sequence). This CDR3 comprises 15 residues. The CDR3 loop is CASSPQGGTVYGYTF. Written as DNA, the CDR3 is TGTGCCAGTAGCCCTCAGGGAGGGACGGTTTATGGCTACACCTTC.

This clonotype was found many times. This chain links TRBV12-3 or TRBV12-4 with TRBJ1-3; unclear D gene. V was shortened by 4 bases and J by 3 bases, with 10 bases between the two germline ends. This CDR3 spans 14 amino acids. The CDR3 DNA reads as TGTGCCAGCAGTTCCAGTTCGGGTGGAAACACCATATATTTT. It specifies CASSSSSGGNTIYF.

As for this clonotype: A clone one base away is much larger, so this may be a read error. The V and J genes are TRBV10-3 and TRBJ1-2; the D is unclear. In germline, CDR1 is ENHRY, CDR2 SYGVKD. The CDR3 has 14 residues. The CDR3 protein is CAITATTKNYGHTF. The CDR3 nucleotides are TGTGCCATCACCGCGACGACGAAGAACTATGGCCACACCTTC.

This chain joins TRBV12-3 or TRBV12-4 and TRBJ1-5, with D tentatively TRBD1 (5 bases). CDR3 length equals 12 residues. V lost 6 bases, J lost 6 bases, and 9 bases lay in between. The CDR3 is CASREGSQPQHF. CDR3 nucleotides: TGTGCCAGCAGGGAGGGGAGTCAGCCCCAGCATTTT.

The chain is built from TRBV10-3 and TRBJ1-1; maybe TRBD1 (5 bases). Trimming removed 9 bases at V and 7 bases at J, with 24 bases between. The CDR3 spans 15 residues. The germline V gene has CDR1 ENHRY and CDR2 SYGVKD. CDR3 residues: CAIGTSVLTTIEAFF. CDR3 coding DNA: TGTGCCATTGGGACTAGCGTATTGACTACTATTGAAGCTTTCTTT.

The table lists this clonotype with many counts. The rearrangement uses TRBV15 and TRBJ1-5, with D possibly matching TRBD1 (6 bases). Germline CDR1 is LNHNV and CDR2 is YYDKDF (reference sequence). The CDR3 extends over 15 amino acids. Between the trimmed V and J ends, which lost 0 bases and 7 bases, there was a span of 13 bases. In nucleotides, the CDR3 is TGTGCCACCAGCAGAGAACCAGGTCAGGGGCAGCCCCAGCATTTT. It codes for CATSREPGQGQPQHF.

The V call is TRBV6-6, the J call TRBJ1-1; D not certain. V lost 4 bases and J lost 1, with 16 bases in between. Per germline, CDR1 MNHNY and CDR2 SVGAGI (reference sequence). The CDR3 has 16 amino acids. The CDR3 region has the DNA TGTGCCAGCAGTTTCCTACGAACGACGGGGAACACTGAAGCTTTCTTT. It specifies CASSFLRTTGNTEAFF.

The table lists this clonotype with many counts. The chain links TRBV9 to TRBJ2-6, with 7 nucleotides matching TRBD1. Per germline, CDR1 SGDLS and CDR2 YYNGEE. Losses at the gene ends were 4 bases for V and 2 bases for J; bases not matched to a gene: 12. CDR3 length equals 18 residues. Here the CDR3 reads CASSLGGDSYTGANVLTF. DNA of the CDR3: TGTGCCAGCAGCTTAGGGGGCGACAGCTATACTGGGGCCAACGTCCTGACTTTC.

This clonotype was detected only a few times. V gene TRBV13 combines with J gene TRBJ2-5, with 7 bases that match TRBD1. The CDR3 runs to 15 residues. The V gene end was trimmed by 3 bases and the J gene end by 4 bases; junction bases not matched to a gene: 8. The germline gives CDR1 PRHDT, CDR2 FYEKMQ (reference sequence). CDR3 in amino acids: CASSFHQTGRETQYF. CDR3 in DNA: TGTGCCAGCAGCTTCCATCAGACAGGGAGAGAGACCCAGTACTTC.

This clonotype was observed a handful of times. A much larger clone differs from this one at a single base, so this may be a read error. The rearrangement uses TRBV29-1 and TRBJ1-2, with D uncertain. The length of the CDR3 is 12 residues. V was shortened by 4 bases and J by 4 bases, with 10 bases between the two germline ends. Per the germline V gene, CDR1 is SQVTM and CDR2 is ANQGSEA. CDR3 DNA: TGCAGCGTTGGCCGCAGGAGCTATGGCTACACCTTC. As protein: CSVGRRSYGYTF.

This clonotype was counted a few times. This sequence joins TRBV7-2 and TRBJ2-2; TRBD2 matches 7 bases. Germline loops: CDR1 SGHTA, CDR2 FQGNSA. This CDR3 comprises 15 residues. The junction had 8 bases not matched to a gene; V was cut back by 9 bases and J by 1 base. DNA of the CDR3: TGTGCCAGGGGGGAGGGAAGCCGGAACACCGGGGAGCTGTTTTTT. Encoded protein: CARGEGSRNTGELFF.

The CDR3 sequence is CASSRGAEVLNTEAFF. The CDR3 DNA reads TGTGCCAGCAGCCGTGGTGCGGAGGTTCTGAACACTGAAGCTTTCTTT. This chain joins TRBV2 and TRBJ1-1; no clear D gene. Germline-derived CDR1 and CDR2 are SNHLY and FYNNEI. The CDR3 covers 16 residues. Trimming removed 6 bases from V and 0 bases from J, with 17 bases in between.

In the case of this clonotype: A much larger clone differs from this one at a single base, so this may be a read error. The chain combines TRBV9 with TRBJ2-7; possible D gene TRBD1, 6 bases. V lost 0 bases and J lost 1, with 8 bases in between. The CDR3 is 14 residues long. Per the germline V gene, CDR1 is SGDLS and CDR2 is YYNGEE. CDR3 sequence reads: CASSVEDSSYEQYF. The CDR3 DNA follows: TGTGCCAGCAGCGTAGAGGACAGTTCCTACGAGCAGTACTTC.

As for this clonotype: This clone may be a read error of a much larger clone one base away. The CDR3 region is CASTSSEFKHGYTF. The CDR3, as DNA: TGTGCCAGCACCTCGAGCGAGTTTAAACATGGCTACACCTTC. The rearrangement uses TRBV9 and TRBJ1-2; no firm D call. V gave up 6 bases and J gave up 6 bases, with 18 bases separating them. The germline CDR1 and CDR2 sequences are SGDLS and YYNGEE. The length of the CDR3 is 14 residues.

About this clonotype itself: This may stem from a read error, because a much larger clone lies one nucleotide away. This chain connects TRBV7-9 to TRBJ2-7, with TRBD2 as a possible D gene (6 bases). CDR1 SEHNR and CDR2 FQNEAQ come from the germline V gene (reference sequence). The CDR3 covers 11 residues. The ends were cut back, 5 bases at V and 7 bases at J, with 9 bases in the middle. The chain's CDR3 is CASSGGEEQYF. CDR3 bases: TGTGCCAGCAGCGGAGGGGAAGAGCAGTACTTC.

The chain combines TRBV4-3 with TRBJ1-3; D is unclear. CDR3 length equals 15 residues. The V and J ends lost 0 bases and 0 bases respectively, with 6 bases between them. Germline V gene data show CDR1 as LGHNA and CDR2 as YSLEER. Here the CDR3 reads CASSQDQGSGNTIYF. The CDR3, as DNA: TGCGCCAGCAGCCAAGATCAAGGCTCTGGAAACACCATATATTTT.

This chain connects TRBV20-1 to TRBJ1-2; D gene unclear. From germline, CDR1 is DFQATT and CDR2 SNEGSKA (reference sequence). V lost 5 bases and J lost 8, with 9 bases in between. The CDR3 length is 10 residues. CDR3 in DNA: TGCAGTGCTCCGGACGTCGGCTACACCTTC. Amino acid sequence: CSAPDVGYTF.